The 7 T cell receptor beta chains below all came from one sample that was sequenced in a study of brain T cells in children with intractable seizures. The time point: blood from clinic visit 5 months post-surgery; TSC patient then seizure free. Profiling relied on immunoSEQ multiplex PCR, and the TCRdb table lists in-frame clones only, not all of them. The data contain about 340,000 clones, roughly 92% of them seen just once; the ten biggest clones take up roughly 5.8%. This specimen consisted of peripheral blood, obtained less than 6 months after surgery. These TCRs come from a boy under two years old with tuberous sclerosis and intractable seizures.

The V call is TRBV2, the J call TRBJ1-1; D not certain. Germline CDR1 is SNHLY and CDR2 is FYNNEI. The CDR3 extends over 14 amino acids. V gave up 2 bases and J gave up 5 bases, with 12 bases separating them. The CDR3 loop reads CASSERSVLTEAFF. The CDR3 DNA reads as TGTGCCAGCAGTGAAAGAAGTGTTTTAACTGAAGCTTTCTTT.

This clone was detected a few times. The CDR3 is CASSPTAWQGNYGYTF. The CDR3, as DNA: TGTGCCAGCAGCCCCACTGCTTGGCAGGGCAACTATGGCTACACCTTC. This chain links TRBV11-2 with TRBJ1-2; D possibly corresponds to TRBD1 (5 bases). V was clipped by 5 bases and J by 2 bases, with 18 bases between them. The CDR3 has 16 amino acids. CDR1 and CDR2 from the germline V gene are SGHAT and FQNNGV. The full variable domain, in which reference TRBV11-2 and TRBJ1-2 provide the parts outside the CDR3, is EAGVAQSPRYKIIEKRQSVAFWCNPISGHATLYWYQQILGQGPKLLIQFQNNGVVDDSQLPKDRFSAERLKGVDSTLKIQPAKLEDSAVYLCASSPTAWQGNYGYTFGSGTRLTVV.

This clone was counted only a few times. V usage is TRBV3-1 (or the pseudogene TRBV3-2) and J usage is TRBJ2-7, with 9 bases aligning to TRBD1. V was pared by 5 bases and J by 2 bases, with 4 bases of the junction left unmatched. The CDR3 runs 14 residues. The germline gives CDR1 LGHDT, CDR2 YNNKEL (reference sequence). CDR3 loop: CASSGGQGPYEQYF. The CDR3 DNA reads TGTGCCAGCAGCGGGGGACAGGGACCCTACGAGCAGTACTTC.

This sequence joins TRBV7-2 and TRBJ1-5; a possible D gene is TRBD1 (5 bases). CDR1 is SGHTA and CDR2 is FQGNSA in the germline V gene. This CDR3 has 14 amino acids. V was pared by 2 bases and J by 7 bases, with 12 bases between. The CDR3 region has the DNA TGTGCCAGCAGCTTAACTTTCGGGGGACAGCCCCAGCATTTT. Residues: CASSLTFGGQPQHF. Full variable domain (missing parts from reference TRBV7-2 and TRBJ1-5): GAGVSQSPSNKVTEKGKDVELRCDPISGHTALYWYRQSLGQGLEFLIYFQGNSAPDKSGLPSDRFSAERTGGSVSTLTIQRTQQEDSAVYLCASSLTFGGQPQHFGDGTRLSIL.

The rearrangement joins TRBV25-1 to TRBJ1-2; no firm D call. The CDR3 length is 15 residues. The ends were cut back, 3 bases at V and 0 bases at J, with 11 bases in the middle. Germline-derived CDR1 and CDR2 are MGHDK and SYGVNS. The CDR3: CASSEAGPTNYGYTF. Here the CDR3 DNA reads TGTGCCAGCAGTGAGGCAGGACCTACTAACTATGGCTACACCTTC.

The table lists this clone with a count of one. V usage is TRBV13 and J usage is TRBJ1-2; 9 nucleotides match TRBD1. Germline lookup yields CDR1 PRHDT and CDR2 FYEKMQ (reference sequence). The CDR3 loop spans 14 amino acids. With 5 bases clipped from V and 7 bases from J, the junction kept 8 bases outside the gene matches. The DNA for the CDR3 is TGTGCCAGCAGCGATTATACAGGGGGCGGTGGCTACACCTTC. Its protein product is CASSDYTGGGGYTF.

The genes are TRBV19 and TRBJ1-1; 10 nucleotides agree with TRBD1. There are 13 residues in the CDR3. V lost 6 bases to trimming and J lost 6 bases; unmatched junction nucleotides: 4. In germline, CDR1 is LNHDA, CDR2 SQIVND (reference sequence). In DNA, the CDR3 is TGTGCCAGTAGGGACAGGGGGGTCCCTGAAGCTTTCTTT. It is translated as CASRDRGVPEAFF. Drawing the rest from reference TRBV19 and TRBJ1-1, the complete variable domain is DGGITQSPKYLFRKEGQNVTLSCEQNLNHDAMYWYRQDPGQGLRLIYYSQIVNDFQKGDIAEGYSVSREKKESFPLTVTSAQKNPTAFYLCASRDRGVPEAFFGQGTRLTVV.